This TCR beta chain was captured in a study of T cell changes during pregnancy in multiple sclerosis. V lost 9 bases and J lost 3, with 12 bases in between. The CDR3 totals 12 residues. Germline CDR1 and CDR2: LGHNT and FRNRAP. Sequencing used immunoSEQ multiplex PCR; TCRdb keeps in-frame clones, though not all of them. The sample carries approximately 89,000 clones, 94% recorded once. The TCR sequence derives from a female donor in good health, enrolled as a control in a pregnancy study. The sequencing here drew on peripheral blood, taken after pregnancy. J is TRBJ2-7 and V is TRBV12-5; D ambiguous. CDR3 bases: TGTGCTAGGCAGACTCGACTCTACGAGCAGTACTTC. It codes for CARQTRLYEQYF.